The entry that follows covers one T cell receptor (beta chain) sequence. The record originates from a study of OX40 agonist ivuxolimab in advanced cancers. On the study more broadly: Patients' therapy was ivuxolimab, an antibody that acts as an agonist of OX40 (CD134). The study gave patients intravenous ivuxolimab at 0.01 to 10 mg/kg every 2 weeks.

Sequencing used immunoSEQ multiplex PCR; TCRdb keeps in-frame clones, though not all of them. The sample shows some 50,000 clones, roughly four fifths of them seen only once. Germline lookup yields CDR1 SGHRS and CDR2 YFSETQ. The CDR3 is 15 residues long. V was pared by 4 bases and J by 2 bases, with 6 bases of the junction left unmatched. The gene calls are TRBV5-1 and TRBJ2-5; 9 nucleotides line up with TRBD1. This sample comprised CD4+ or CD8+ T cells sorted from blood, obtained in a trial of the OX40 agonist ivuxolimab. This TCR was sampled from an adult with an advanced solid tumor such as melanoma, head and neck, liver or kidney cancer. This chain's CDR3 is CASSGWTGEQETQYF. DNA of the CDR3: TGCGCCAGCAGCGGGTGGACAGGGGAGCAAGAGACCCAGTACTTC.